The 10 T cell receptor beta chains listed next were all sequenced from one sample in a study of blood T cell repertoires in COVID-19. Measured with immunoSEQ multiplex PCR; TCRdb has only the in-frame clones, and not every one. The table records tens of thousands of clones, approximately 86% of them present only once. The sequenced sample was peripheral blood. The receptors were gathered from a man aged 45-60 years with active COVID-19.

The chain combines TRBV11-3 with TRBJ2-3; 8 nucleotides match TRBD2. V was clipped by 1 base and J by 0 bases; unmatched bases: 0. There are 15 residues in the CDR3. From germline, CDR1 is SGHNT and CDR2 YENEEA. The CDR3 bases are TGTGCCAGCAGCTTAGCGGGGGGGAGCACAGATACGCAGTATTTT. It encodes CASSLAGGSTDTQYF.

The chain uses TRBV7-3 and TRBJ2-3; 9 nucleotides line up with TRBD1. The CDR3 extends over 15 amino acids. V was pared by 5 bases and J by 2 bases, with 5 bases of the junction left unmatched. Germline CDR1 SGHTA, CDR2 FQGTGA. The CDR3 sequence is CASSRTGVNTDTQYF. CDR3 DNA: TGTGCCAGCAGCCGGACAGGGGTTAACACAGATACGCAGTATTTT.

The chain couples TRBV5-1 to TRBJ2-7, with D maybe TRBD1 (6 bases). The CDR3 runs 15 residues. The V gene lost 4 bases and the J gene lost 5 bases, with 19 bases spanning the gap. Germline assignment: CDR1 SGHRS and CDR2 YFSETQ. The CDR3 loop reads CASSPGPGEIHEQYF. The CDR3 nucleotides are TGCGCCAGCAGCCCGGGACCAGGGGAAATCCACGAGCAGTACTTC. The full variable domain, completed using reference TRBV5-1 and TRBJ2-7, is KAGVTQTPRYLIKTRGQQVTLSCSPISGHRSVSWYQQTPGQGLQFLFEYFSETQRNKGNFPGRFSGRQFSNSRSEMNVSTLELGDSALYLCASSPGPGEIHEQYFGPGTRLTVT.

The chain couples TRBV2 to TRBJ2-2; D might be TRBD2 (6 bases). Trimming pared 1 base from V and 4 bases from J, leaving 10 bases between. This CDR3 region has 15 residues. Germline loops: CDR1 SNHLY, CDR2 FYNNEI. The CDR3 loop reads CASSEGGLTTGELFF. Here the CDR3 DNA reads TGTGCCAGCAGTGAAGGGGGACTTACCACCGGGGAGCTGTTTTTT. Complete variable domain (other parts from reference TRBV2 and TRBJ2-2): EPEVTQTPSHQVTQMGQEVILRCVPISNHLYFYWYRQILGQKVEFLVSFYNNEISEKSEIFDDQFSVERPDGSNFTLKIRSTKLEDSAMYFCASSEGGLTTGELFFGEGSRLTVL.

This clone was picked up a small number of times. Compared with germline, one end of the junction differs, possibly owing to a read error. J is TRBJ1-5 and V is TRBV11-1; D not resolved. The CDR3 extends over 13 amino acids. CDR1 is SGHAT and CDR2 is FQDESV in the germline V gene (reference sequence). Written as DNA, the CDR3 is TGTGCCAGCACTCCCCGCCTCCCGGAGGGCGTGGATTTT. It translates to CASTPRLPEGVDF.

This chain links TRBV6-6 with TRBJ2-4, with TRBD1 matching 7 bases. The V gene end was trimmed by 6 bases and the J gene end by 2 bases; junction bases not matched to a gene: 10. The CDR3 sequence is 16 residues long. CDR1 is MNHNY, CDR2 SVGAGI, per germline (reference sequence). In nucleotides, the CDR3 is TGTGCCAGCAGCCCTACAGGGGTTAAAACCAAAAACATTCAGTACTTC. Encoded protein: CASSPTGVKTKNIQYF.

The chain couples TRBV5-1 to TRBJ2-1; 9 nucleotides agree with TRBD1. With 3 bases clipped from V and 6 bases from J, the junction kept 10 bases outside the gene matches. This CDR3 is built from 16 residues. Germline V CDR1 and CDR2: SGHRS, YFSETQ. CDR3 amino acids: CASSSLTGGGPNEQFF. CDR3 sequence (DNA): TGCGCCAGCAGCTCCCTGACAGGGGGGGGACCCAATGAGCAGTTCTTC.

V and J are TRBV18 and TRBJ1-3; no firm D call. CDR3 length: 11 residues. V lost 6 bases to trimming and J lost 4 bases, with 4 bases between them. CDR1 is KGHSH, CDR2 LQKENI, per germline. CDR3 DNA: TGTGCCAGCTCCCTGGGAAACACCATATATTTT. It is translated as CASSLGNTIYF.

This clone has a single count. The chain recombines TRBV25-1 with TRBJ2-7; TRBD1 aligns across 8 bases. Germline CDR1 and CDR2: MGHDK and SYGVNS. Losses at the gene ends were 7 bases for V and 13 bases for J; bases not matched to a gene: 6. There are 10 residues in the CDR3. DNA for the CDR3: TGTGCCAGCATGGAGGACAGGGCATACTTC. It codes for CASMEDRAYF.

The rearrangement uses TRBV7-2 and TRBJ1-1, with TRBD1 matching 9 bases. The CDR3 sequence is 15 residues long. The J segment lost 1 base and the V segment lost 3 bases, leaving 3 bases of the junction unmatched. Germline CDR1 SGHTA, CDR2 FQGNSA. The CDR3 DNA reads as TGTGCCAGCAGCTTCGGGGACAGGGAGAACACTGAAGCTTTCTTT. Protein product: CASSFGDRENTEAFF.